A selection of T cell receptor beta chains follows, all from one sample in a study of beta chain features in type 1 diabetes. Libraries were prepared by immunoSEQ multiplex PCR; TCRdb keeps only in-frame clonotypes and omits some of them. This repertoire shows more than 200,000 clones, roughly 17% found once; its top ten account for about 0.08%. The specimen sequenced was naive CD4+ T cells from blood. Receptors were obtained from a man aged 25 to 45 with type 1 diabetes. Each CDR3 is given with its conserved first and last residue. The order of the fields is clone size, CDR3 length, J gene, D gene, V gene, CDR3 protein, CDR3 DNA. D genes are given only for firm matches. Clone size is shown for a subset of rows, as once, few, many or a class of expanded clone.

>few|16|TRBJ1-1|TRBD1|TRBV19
CASSIGTGGVNTEAFF
TGTGCCAGTAGTATCGGGACAGGGGGCGTGAACACTGAAGCTTTCTTT
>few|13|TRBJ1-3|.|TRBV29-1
CSADVDSGNTIYF
TGCAGCGCCGACGTTGACTCTGGAAACACCATATATTTT
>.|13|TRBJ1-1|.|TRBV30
CAWSETGVLKAFF
TGTGCCTGGAGTGAGACGGGGGTACTGAAAGCTTTCTTT
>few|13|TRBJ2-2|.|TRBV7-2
CASSLGRAGELFF
TGTGCCAGCAGCCTGGGAAGGGCCGGGGAGCTGTTTTTT
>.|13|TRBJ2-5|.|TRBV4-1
CASSLLSGETQYF
TGCGCCAGCAGCCTACTCAGTGGGGAGACCCAGTACTTC
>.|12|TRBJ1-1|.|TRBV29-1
CSVETANTEAFF
TGCAGCGTTGAAACAGCGAACACTGAAGCTTTCTTT
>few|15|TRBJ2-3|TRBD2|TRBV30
CAWSLTSGSADTQYF
TGTGCCTGGAGCCTTACTAGCGGTTCGGCAGATACGCAGTATTTT
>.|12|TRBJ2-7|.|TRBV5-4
CASRDVETEQYF
TGTGCCAGCCGGGACGTAGAGACCGAGCAGTACTTC
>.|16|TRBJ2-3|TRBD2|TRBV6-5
CASSYLGLAGTDTQYF
TGTGCCAGCAGTTACTTGGGACTAGCGGGAACAGATACGCAGTATTTT
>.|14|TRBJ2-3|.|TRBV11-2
CASSAGISTDTQYF
TGTGCCAGCTCCGCGGGTATTAGCACAGATACGCAGTATTTT
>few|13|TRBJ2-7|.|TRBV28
CASSSKGTLVQYF
TGTGCCAGCAGTTCGAAAGGGACGTTGGTGCAGTACTTC
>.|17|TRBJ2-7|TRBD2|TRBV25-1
CASSEYGGSERAYEQYF
TGTGCCAGCAGTGAATACGGCGGGAGTGAAAGGGCCTACGAGCAGTACTTC
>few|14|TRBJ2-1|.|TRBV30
CAWSEGDPYNEQFF
TGTGCCTGGAGCGAGGGGGACCCCTACAATGAGCAGTTCTTC
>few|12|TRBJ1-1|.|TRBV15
CATSRAGTEAFF
TGTGCCACCAGCAGAGCGGGCACTGAAGCTTTCTTT
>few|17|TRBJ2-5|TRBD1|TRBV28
CASSRIAPGQGGETQYF
TGTGCCAGCAGTCGCATCGCGCCGGGACAGGGGGGTGAGACCCAGTACTTC
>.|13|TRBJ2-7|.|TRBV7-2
CASSLETDYEQYF
TGTGCCAGCAGCTTAGAGACGGATTACGAGCAGTACTTC
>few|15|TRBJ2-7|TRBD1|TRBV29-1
CSVGYIGTGHYEQYF
TGCAGCGTTGGTTATATTGGGACAGGTCATTACGAGCAGTACTTC
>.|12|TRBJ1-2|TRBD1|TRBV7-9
CASSLGQGHYTF
TGTGCCAGCAGCTTAGGACAGGGGCATTACACCTTC
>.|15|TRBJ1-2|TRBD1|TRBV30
CAWSPGQASIYGYTF
TGTGCCTGGAGTCCGGGACAGGCCTCCATCTATGGCTACACCTTC
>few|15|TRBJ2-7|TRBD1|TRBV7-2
CASSTGTGYSYEQYF
TGTGCCAGCAGCACAGGGACAGGTTACTCCTACGAGCAGTACTTC
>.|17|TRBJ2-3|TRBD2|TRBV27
CASRTSPGTRIPDTQYF
TGTGCCAGCAGAACCTCGCCCGGGACTAGAATCCCAGATACGCAGTATTTT
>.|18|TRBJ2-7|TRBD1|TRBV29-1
CSVELRTEKRQGAWEQYF
TGCAGCGTCGAACTCCGGACCGAAAAGCGACAGGGGGCTTGGGAGCAGTACTTC
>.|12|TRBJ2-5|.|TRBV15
CATSRDGHSQYF
TGTGCCACCAGCAGAGATGGCCATAGCCAGTACTTC
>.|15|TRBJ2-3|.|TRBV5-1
CASSRDYPITDTQYF
TGCGCCAGCAGTAGGGATTACCCCATCACAGATACGCAGTATTTT
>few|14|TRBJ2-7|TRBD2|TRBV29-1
CSAQARGSGYEQYF
TGCAGCGCCCAGGCCCGCGGGAGCGGGTACGAGCAGTACTTC
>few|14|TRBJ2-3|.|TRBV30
CAWSRARGTDTQYF
TGTGCCTGGAGTAGAGCGAGGGGCACAGATACGCAGTATTTT
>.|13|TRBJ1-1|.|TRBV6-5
CASSYMQSTEAFF
TGTGCCAGCAGTTATATGCAGAGCACTGAAGCTTTCTTT
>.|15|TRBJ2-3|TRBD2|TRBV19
CASSRGAGGKDTQYF
TGTGCCAGTAGTCGTGGAGCGGGAGGGAAAGATACGCAGTATTTT
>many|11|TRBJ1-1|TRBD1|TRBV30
CAWHRDSEAFF
TGTGCCTGGCACCGGGACAGTGAAGCTTTCTTT
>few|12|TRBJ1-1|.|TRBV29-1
CSVKSRGTEAFF
TGCAGCGTTAAGTCTCGGGGCACTGAAGCTTTCTTT
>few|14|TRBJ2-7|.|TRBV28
CASSPNPAGFQQYF
TGTGCCAGCAGTCCCAATCCGGCAGGGTTTCAACAGTACTTC
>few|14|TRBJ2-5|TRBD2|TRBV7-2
CASSLELAGNTQYF
TGTGCCAGCAGCTTAGAACTAGCGGGCAACACCCAGTACTTC
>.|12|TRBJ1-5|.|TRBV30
CAWSGMGQPQHF
TGTGCCTGGAGCGGAATGGGCCAGCCCCAGCATTTT
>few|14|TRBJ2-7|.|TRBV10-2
CASSDRSGIYEQYF
TGCGCCAGCAGTGATCGGAGCGGAATTTACGAGCAGTACTTC
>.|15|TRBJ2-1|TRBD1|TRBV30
CAWSEGQGAYNEQFF
TGTGCCTGGAGCGAGGGACAGGGGGCCTACAATGAGCAGTTCTTC
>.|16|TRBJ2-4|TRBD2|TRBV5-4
CASSPAGGLAKNIQYF
TGTGCCAGCAGCCCCGCGGGAGGCCTAGCCAAAAACATTCAGTACTTC
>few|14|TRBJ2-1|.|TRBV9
CASSAGTSRNEQFF
TGTGCCAGCAGCGCCGGCACGAGCCGCAATGAGCAGTTCTTC
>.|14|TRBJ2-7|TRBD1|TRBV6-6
CASERGQGSYEQYF
TGTGCCAGCGAAAGGGGACAGGGCTCCTACGAGCAGTACTTC
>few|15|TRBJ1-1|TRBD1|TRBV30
CAWSRVQGLNTEAFF
TGTGCCTGGAGTCGGGTACAGGGGTTGAACACTGAAGCTTTCTTT
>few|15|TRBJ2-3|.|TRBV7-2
CASSLDWGVFATQYF
TGTGCCAGCAGCTTAGATTGGGGAGTTTTCGCTACGCAGTATTTT
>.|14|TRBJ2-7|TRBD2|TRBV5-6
CASSTGTSGSRGYF
TGTGCCAGCAGCACCGGGACTAGCGGTTCGAGGGGTTACTTC
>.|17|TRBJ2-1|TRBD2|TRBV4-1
CASSQGLAVGRINEQFF
TGCGCCAGCAGCCAAGGACTAGCAGTCGGGCGAATCAATGAGCAGTTCTTC
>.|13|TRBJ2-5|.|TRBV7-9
CASSLQPGETQYF
TGTGCCAGCAGCTTACAGCCCGGAGAGACCCAGTACTTC
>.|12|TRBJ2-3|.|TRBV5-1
CASSLVSGTQYF
TGCGCCAGCAGCTTGGTGAGCGGTACGCAGTATTTT
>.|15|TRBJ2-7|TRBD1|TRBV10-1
CASSEGTGELDEQYF
TGCGCCAGCAGTGAGGGGACAGGGGAACTCGACGAGCAGTACTTC
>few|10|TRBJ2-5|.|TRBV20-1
CSARQETQYF
TGCAGTGCTAGGCAGGAGACCCAGTACTTC